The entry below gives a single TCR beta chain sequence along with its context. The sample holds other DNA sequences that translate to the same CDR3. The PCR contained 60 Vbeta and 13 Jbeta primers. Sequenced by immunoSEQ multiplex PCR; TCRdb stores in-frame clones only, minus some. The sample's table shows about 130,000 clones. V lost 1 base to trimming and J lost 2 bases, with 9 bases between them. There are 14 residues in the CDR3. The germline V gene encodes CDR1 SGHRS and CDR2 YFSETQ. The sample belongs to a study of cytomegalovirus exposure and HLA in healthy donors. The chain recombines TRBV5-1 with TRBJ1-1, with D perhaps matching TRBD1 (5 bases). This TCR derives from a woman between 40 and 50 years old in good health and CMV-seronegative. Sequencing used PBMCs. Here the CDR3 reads CASSLTGGNTEAFF. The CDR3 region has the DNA TGCGCCAGCAGCTTGACAGGCGGAAACACTGAAGCTTTCTTT. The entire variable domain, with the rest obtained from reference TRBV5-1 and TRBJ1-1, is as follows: KAGVTQTPRYLIKTRGQQVTLSCSPISGHRSVSWYQQTPGQGLQFLFEYFSETQRNKGNFPGRFSGRQFSNSRSEMNVSTLELGDSALYLCASSLTGGNTEAFFGQGTRLTVV.